Listed below are T cell receptor beta chains from one sample, sequenced in a study of blood T cell repertoires in COVID-19. Only in-frame clones appear in the TCRdb table, and some are missing; sequencing was by immunoSEQ multiplex PCR. The sample shows 300,000 to 400,000 clones, around 88% of them seen only once. The specimen was peripheral blood. These receptors all come from a woman aged 30 to 39 with COVID-19, enrolled during active disease. Each CDR3 is given with its conserved first and last residue. A D gene is named only where the DNA matches it firmly. Expanded clones are given a class, and other clones once, few, many or no size at all.

>TRBV2|TRBD2|TRBJ2-5|NA
TGTGCCAGCACGGGACTAGCGGGGGGCCGGGAAGAGACCCAGTACTTC
CASTGLAGGREETQYF
>TRBV30|NA|TRBJ1-6|once
TGTGCCTGGAGTCGGGACATCTATAATTCACCCCTCCACTTT
CAWSRDIYNSPLHF
>TRBV7-9|NA|TRBJ1-1|NA
TGTGCCAGCAGCCCCTACAATAGCGGCGCTTTCTTT
CASSPYNSGAFF
>TRBV6-5|NA|TRBJ1-6|NA
TGTGCCAGCAGTTACCGGGGGGAGGTCTGGTCACCCCTCCACTTT
CASSYRGEVWSPLHF
>TRBV7-2|TRBD1|TRBJ1-5|NA
TGTGCCAGCAGCCCAGGGGGCTTCAATCAGCCCCAGCATTTT
CASSPGGFNQPQHF
>TRBV5-6|NA|TRBJ1-3|NA
TGTGCCAGCAGCTTTTATACGACTGTCTCTGGAAACACCATATATTTT
CASSFYTTVSGNTIYF
>TRBV5-4|NA|TRBJ2-3|NA
TGTGCCAGCAGCTCCTCCACAGATACGCAGTATTTT
CASSSSTDTQYF
>TRBV29-1|TRBD2|TRBJ2-3|NA
TGCAGCGTTGAGGCTAGCGGGACCTCAGATACGCAGTATTTT
CSVEASGTSDTQYF
>TRBV7-2|TRBD1|TRBJ1-2|once
TGTGCCAGCAGCTCCCGGGTCGGACAGGGAGTACGTAACTATGGCTACACCTTC
CASSSRVGQGVRNYGYTF
>TRBV12-3/TRBV12-4|NA|TRBJ2-3|NA
TGTGCCAGCAGCCCGGGCACAGATACGCAGTATTTT
CASSPGTDTQYF
>TRBV27|NA|TRBJ1-2|NA
TGTGCCAGCAGTACAGGGTATGGCTACACCTTC
CASSTGYGYTF
>TRBV28|TRBD1|TRBJ1-5|NA
TGTGCCAGCAGCGACAGGGGGATACAGCCCCAGCATTTT
CASSDRGIQPQHF
>TRBV7-2|TRBD1|TRBJ2-7|NA
TGTGCCAGCAGCGCGCCGGGACAGGGGTTTTTACACGAGCAGTACTTC
CASSAPGQGFLHEQYF
>TRBV9|NA|TRBJ2-1|few
TGTGCCAGCAGCCCGAGGGCCGGGACATACAATGAGCAGTTCTTC
CASSPRAGTYNEQFF
>TRBV6-4|TRBD1|TRBJ2-6|NA
TGTGCCAGCAGTGACTCACCGGCGGGACAGGGACCCTCTGGGGCCAACGTCCTGACTTTC
CASSDSPAGQGPSGANVLTF
>TRBV9|TRBD1|TRBJ1-1|NA
TGTGCCAGCAGCCCTACAGGGGACTTGAACACTGAAGCTTTCTTT
CASSPTGDLNTEAFF
>TRBV7-9|NA|TRBJ2-2|few
TGTGCCAGCAGCTTAGGAGGAACGAGCACCGGGGAGCTGTTTTTT
CASSLGGTSTGELFF
>TRBV28|TRBD1|TRBJ1-5|NA
TGTGCCAGCAATGATCAGGGGGCGGGCAATCAGCCCCAGCATTTT
CASNDQGAGNQPQHF
>TRBV9|NA|TRBJ2-5|NA
TGTGCCAGCAGCGTAGGGGCCCATTATATGGAGACCCAGTACTTC
CASSVGAHYMETQYF
>TRBV7-9|NA|TRBJ2-1|NA
TGTGCCAGCAGCTTAGACAAACTCAGGGTCCATGAGCAGTTCTTC
CASSLDKLRVHEQFF
>TRBV6-5|NA|TRBJ1-3|NA
TGTGCCACCAAAACAGATCCCAGCTCTGGAAACACCATATATTTT
CATKTDPSSGNTIYF
>TRBV4-2|TRBD1|TRBJ2-1|NA
TGTGCCAGCAGCCACAAAACAGGGGACAATGAGCAGTTCTTC
CASSHKTGDNEQFF
>TRBV5-1|NA|TRBJ1-5|NA
TGCGCCAGTCTCACAGGGTCTCCCTTTAATCCCGGATCGAAAAATAGCAATCAGCCCCAGCATTTT
CASLTGSPFNPGSKNSNQPQHF
>TRBV19|TRBD1|TRBJ1-2|NA
TGTGCCAGTAGTATCCGACAGGGGCCTGGCTATGGCTACACCTTC
CASSIRQGPGYGYTF
>TRBV29-1|TRBD1|TRBJ2-7|NA
TGCAGCGTCCTAAAACTCAGGACAGGGGGCAATACCTACGAGCAGTACTTC
CSVLKLRTGGNTYEQYF
>TRBV19|NA|TRBJ1-1|few
TGTGCCAGTAGTATCGGGGTTACTGAAGCTTTCTTT
CASSIGVTEAFF
>TRBV19|NA|TRBJ1-6|once
TGTGCCAGTATTGGTCCGGGTCCGAGGTCACCCCTCCACTTT
CASIGPGPRSPLHF
>TRBV10-3|NA|TRBJ1-5|NA
TGTGCCATCAGCGACAGGTTTCAGCCCCAGCATTTT
CAISDRFQPQHF
>TRBV18|TRBD2|TRBJ2-5|NA
TGTGCCAGCTCACCCGTGGCGGGGGGGCCGGAGACCCAGTACTTC
CASSPVAGGPETQYF
>TRBV6-2/TRBV6-3|TRBD1|TRBJ2-1|NA
TGTGCCAGCAGTTACGAGGGGGCAGGCTACAATGAGCAGTTCTTC
CASSYEGAGYNEQFF
>TRBV7-7|TRBD2|TRBJ2-5|NA
TGTGCCAGCAGCGTGGGACTAGCCTCCGAGACCCAGTACTTC
CASSVGLASETQYF
>TRBV11-3|NA|TRBJ1-1|NA
TGTGCCAGCAGCTCGGGACTCCTTGGGACCACTGAAGCTTTCTTT
CASSSGLLGTTEAFF
>TRBV6-4|TRBD2|TRBJ2-3|NA
TGTGCCAGCAAGCCCGGACTAGCGGACACAGATACGCAGTATTTT
CASKPGLADTDTQYF
>TRBV5-4|TRBD1|TRBJ1-2|NA
TGTGCCAGCAGCAGGGGACAGCCCGGAGGAGGCTACACCTTC
CASSRGQPGGGYTF
>TRBV11-3|TRBD1|TRBJ1-5|NA
TGTGCCAGCAGCTTAGTCGGGACAGGGGGGAGCAATCAGCCCCAGCATTTT
CASSLVGTGGSNQPQHF
>TRBV5-6|TRBD1|TRBJ1-1|NA
TGTGCCAGCAGCCAATATGACAGGGGTGTTAACACTGAAGCTTTCTTT
CASSQYDRGVNTEAFF
>TRBV28|TRBD1|TRBJ1-6|NA
TGTGCCAGCAGCTCGGACAGGGGTGGCAATTCACCCCTCCACTTT
CASSSDRGGNSPLHF
>TRBV6-5|NA|TRBJ1-3|NA
TGTGCCAGCTCCCGGGCGGGCTCTGGAAACACCATATATTTT
CASSRAGSGNTIYF
>TRBV19|TRBD2|TRBJ2-5|NA
TGTGCCAGTAGTCCGCGACCGGGGGGAGAGACCCAGTACTTC
CASSPRPGGETQYF
>TRBV5-1|NA|TRBJ1-1|once
TGCGCCAGCAGCCTATCGACGGGATCAGCTTTCTTT
CASSLSTGSAFF
>TRBV7-7|NA|TRBJ2-3|NA
TGTGCCAGCAGCCCCCCAGCCGTCGGACAGCCTTACACAGATACGCAGTATTTT
CASSPPAVGQPYTDTQYF
>TRBV6-5|NA|TRBJ2-6|NA
TGTGCCAGCACGTTTTATGGGGCCAACGTCCTGACTTTC
CASTFYGANVLTF